The clone carrying this TCR beta chain was counted ten times or more. Its antigen is still unknown. The study, taken as a whole, reports: Larger-cohort validation covered only one TCR beta V-J rearrangement. Tumor-infiltrating Treg TCR alpha and beta sequences overlapped most with tumor naive CD4+ T cells, then blood naive.

Germline-derived CDR1 and CDR2 are MNHEY and SVGAGI. V gave up 8 bases and J gave up 6 bases, with 11 bases separating them. The CDR3 contains 12 residues. Full-length variable regions came from constant-region reverse primers plus semi-nested Nested Universal Primer A PCR. MiXCR, run by TCRdb on the 5' RACE reads, gives a single entry per CDR3 protein. The data show about 40,000 distinct CDR3 sequences, 15% to 20% seen once. This TCR derives from a female donor with breast cancer. This chain links TRBV6-5 with TRBJ1-5, with D unclear. Source material: naive CD4+ T cells sorted from a lymph node. Subset in this sample: naive CD4+ T cells, CD4+CD45RA+CD25-. The CDR3 protein is CASGSGFQPQHF. CDR3 bases: TGTGCCAGCGGTTCGGGGTTTCAGCCCCAGCATTTT.